The 32 T cell receptor beta chains below come from one sample, sequenced in a study of shared clonotypes between healthy human individuals. Assay used: immunoSEQ multiplex PCR; TCRdb lists only in-frame clones, some missing. The sample has 740,000 or so clones, 73% seen once. The sample consisted of memory CD4+ T cells sorted from blood. Specified subset: CD45RA-negative fraction. These receptors originate from a woman aged 30 to 39 in good health.

The chain recombines TRBV19 with TRBJ2-2; weak D call: TRBD2 (5 bases). The germline CDR1 and CDR2 sequences are LNHDA and SQIVND (reference sequence). The CDR3 is 15 amino acids. V dropped 6 bases and J dropped 6 bases, with 17 bases sitting between them. CDR3 sequence reads: CASRRRPLDPGELFF. The CDR3 DNA is TGTGCCAGTAGGAGGAGGCCCCTAGATCCCGGGGAGCTGTTTTTT.

Comments on this clone: The conserved final phenylalanine or tryptophan is absent from the CDR3, which likely points to a read error. The DNA is left out, because the CDR3 cannot be placed on it with certainty; the CDR3 is given as TCRdb lists it. This sequence joins TRBV11-3 and TRBJ1-2. Counting both end residues, the CDR3 totals 14 amino acids. Germline V gene sequence: CDR1 SGHNT, CDR2 YENEEA. The CDR3 loop reads CASSGGSDLGKTYG.

Concerning this clone: Additional DNA sequences in this sample encode the identical CDR3. The J gene is TRBJ1-2, the V gene TRBV20-1; D is unclear. Trimming cost V 3 bases and J 4 bases, with 6 bases left between them. This CDR3 contains 11 residues. Germline V gene sequence: CDR1 DFQATT, CDR2 SNEGSKA (reference sequence). CDR3 sequence: CSARDGYGYTF. The CDR3 region has the DNA TGCAGTGCTAGGGACGGCTATGGCTACACCTTC.

V and J are TRBV2 and TRBJ1-3; maybe TRBD1 (5 bases). The CDR3 is made up of 14 amino acids. The germline V and J ends were trimmed by 7 bases and 2 bases, with 12 bases remaining between them. In germline, CDR1 is SNHLY, CDR2 FYNNEI. The CDR3 here is CASKGNSAGNTIYF. The CDR3 nucleotides read TGTGCCAGCAAGGGGAATTCGGCTGGAAACACCATATATTTT.

The DNA for the CDR3 is TGTGCCAGCTCATCCCAGCCAACTGGGGCCAACGTCCTGACTTTC. It is translated as CASSSQPTGANVLTF. The rearrangement uses TRBV6-1 and TRBJ2-6; D gene ambiguous. CDR3 size: 15 residues. V lost 8 bases to trimming and J lost 2 bases, with 13 bases between them. The germline CDR1 and CDR2 sequences are MNHNS and SASEGT.

The CDR3 is CASSVVDYSNQPQHF. The CDR3 DNA reads as TGTGCCAGCAGTGTTGTGGATTATAGCAATCAGCCCCAGCATTTT. The rearrangement joins TRBV6-1 to TRBJ1-5; D not certain. Trimming removed 4 bases at V and 0 bases at J, with 10 bases between. The CDR3 extends over 15 amino acids. Germline CDR1 MNHNS, CDR2 SASEGT.

This chain joins TRBV14 and TRBJ1-4; no firm D call. CDR3 length equals 15 residues. Germline CDR1 is SGHDN and CDR2 is FVKESK. V dropped 5 bases and J dropped 0 bases, with 10 bases sitting between them. CDR3 nucleotides: TGTGCCAGCAGCGAGCACCGAACAACTAATGAAAAACTGTTTTTT. Residues: CASSEHRTTNEKLFF.

This rearrangement joins TRBV7-9 to TRBJ2-5; the D is unclear. The CDR3 covers 15 residues. Trimming took off 1 base at V and 1 base at J, with 10 bases between the two ends. CDR1 is SEHNR, CDR2 FQNEAQ, per germline (reference sequence). The CDR3 DNA sequence: TGTGCCAGCAGCTTAGGGCAGACCTTCCAAGAGACCCAGTACTTC. Translation: CASSLGQTFQETQYF.

In its sample, this clone was seen once. The same CDR3 can be traced to other DNA sequences in this sample. V gene TRBV7-3 combines with J gene TRBJ2-5; weak D call: TRBD2 (5 bases). Germline V CDR1 and CDR2: SGHTA, FQGTGA. The CDR3 has 13 amino acids. V lost 2 bases and J 3 bases, leaving 7 bases between the germline ends. CDR3 residues: CASSLGAEETQYF. CDR3 sequence (DNA): TGTGCCAGCAGCTTAGGAGCGGAAGAGACCCAGTACTTC.

The rearrangement uses TRBV27 and TRBJ2-7; 10 bases align to TRBD1. The CDR3 length is 19 residues. The trim removed 3 bases at V and 4 bases at J, leaving 18 bases unmatched. The germline V gene has CDR1 MNHEY and CDR2 SMNVEV (reference sequence). The CDR3 coding sequence is TGTGCCAGCAGTTTTGTGGGGGACAGGGGAAAATATGCTTTTTACGAGCAGTACTTC. Amino acids: CASSFVGDRGKYAFYEQYF.

The rearrangement links TRBV6-1 to TRBJ2-3, with TRBD2 identical over 8 bases. The CDR3 is made up of 16 amino acids. Germline CDR1 is MNHNS and CDR2 is SASEGT. V lost 3 bases and J lost 3; bases outside the gene matches: 8. CDR3 amino acids: CASSENLAGATDTQYF. The CDR3 DNA sequence: TGTGCCAGCAGTGAGAACCTAGCGGGTGCGACAGATACGCAGTATTTT.

J is TRBJ2-7 and V is TRBV19; 9 bases align to TRBD2. Trimming removed 4 bases from V and 4 bases from J; junction bases left unmatched: 8. The CDR3 totals 15 residues. Germline V lookup: CDR1 LNHDA, CDR2 SQIVND (reference sequence). The CDR3 spells CASSRGRLAEYEQYF. The CDR3 nucleotides read TGTGCCAGTAGTAGGGGCAGACTAGCGGAATACGAGCAGTACTTC.

The chain carries TRBV5-1 and TRBJ2-2; 9 nucleotides align to TRBD1. CDR3 length: 16 residues. After removal of 1 base from V and 4 bases from J, the junction contained 5 bases not matched to a gene. In germline, CDR1 is SGHRS, CDR2 YFSETQ. Written as DNA, the CDR3 is TGCGCCAGCAGCTTGCTGGGACAGGGAGGCACCGGGGAGCTGTTTTTT. This gives the protein CASSLLGQGGTGELFF.

This chain connects TRBV28 to TRBJ2-3; D is unclear. V lost 3 bases, J lost 2 bases, and 9 bases lay in between. Looked up from germline, CDR1 is MDHEN and CDR2 is SYDVKM. The CDR3 contains 14 residues. The CDR3 nucleotides are TGTGCCAGCAGTTTGGCCTCCCACACAGATACGCAGTATTTT. Amino acids: CASSLASHTDTQYF.

The chain employs TRBV11-2 and TRBJ2-7; the match to TRBD1 covers 7 bases. Trimming cost V 4 bases and J 7 bases; bases outside gene matches: 13. CDR1 SGHAT and CDR2 FQNNGV come from the germline V gene. CDR3 length: 15 amino acids. The CDR3 nucleotides are TGTGCCAGCAGCTCACAGGGGACCCTCTCTGGGGAGCAGTACTTC. This sequence encodes CASSSQGTLSGEQYF.

The chain recombines TRBV28 with TRBJ2-3; 10 bases match TRBD2. Germline V gene data show CDR1 as MDHEN and CDR2 as SYDVKM. The CDR3 has 16 residues. With 4 bases clipped from V and 2 bases from J, the junction kept 6 bases outside the gene matches. The CDR3, as DNA: TGTGCCAGCAGTTCACTAGCGGGATCCCCCACAGATACGCAGTATTTT. This codes for CASSSLAGSPTDTQYF.

The gene calls are TRBV18 and TRBJ2-1; D call uncertain. The CDR3 has 13 amino acids. Germline lookup yields CDR1 KGHSH and CDR2 LQKENI. The germline V and J ends were trimmed by 3 bases and 12 bases, with 15 bases remaining between them. CDR3 DNA: TGTGCCAGCTCACCCGGAGAGTGGGATGGGCAGTTCTTC. Amino acid sequence: CASSPGEWDGQFF.

The chain carries TRBV19 and TRBJ1-4, with D unclear. The CDR3 has 13 amino acids. V dropped 6 bases and J dropped 3 bases, with 8 bases sitting between them. Germline-derived CDR1 and CDR2 are LNHDA and SQIVND (reference sequence). Here the CDR3 DNA reads TGTGCCAGTAGCCGCGCCTCTAATGAAAAACTGTTTTTT. Translated: CASSRASNEKLFF. The full variable domain, with the rest looked up from reference TRBV19 and TRBJ1-4, is DGGITQSPKYLFRKEGQNVTLSCEQNLNHDAMYWYRQDPGQGLRLIYYSQIVNDFQKGDIAEGYSVSREKKESFPLTVTSAQKNPTAFYLCASSRASNEKLFFGSGTQLSVL.

The chain recombines TRBV6-5 with TRBJ2-1, with 10 bases fitting TRBD2. The junction had 3 bases not matched to a gene; V was cut back by 5 bases and J by 2 bases. The CDR3 runs 15 residues. Germline loops: CDR1 MNHEY, CDR2 SVGAGI. This chain's CDR3 is CASSLSGRAYNEQFF. CDR3 coding DNA: TGTGCCAGCAGTCTGAGCGGGAGGGCCTACAATGAGCAGTTCTTC.

The chain links TRBV30 to TRBJ2-7; D may be TRBD1 (6 bases). The CDR3 consists of 14 residues. V was shortened by 5 bases and J by 7 bases, with 21 bases between the two germline ends. The germline V gene has CDR1 GTSNPN and CDR2 SVGIG (reference sequence). CDR3: CAWDLQGGLSEQYF. The CDR3 DNA is TGTGCCTGGGACCTACAGGGTGGCTTATCAGAGCAGTACTTC.

The rearrangement joins TRBV9 to TRBJ2-1; tentatively, D is TRBD2 (6 bases). This CDR3 comprises 15 residues. Germline V lookup: CDR1 SGDLS, CDR2 YYNGEE. V was pared by 4 bases and J by 4 bases, with 15 bases between. CDR3 coding DNA: TGTGCCAGCAGCCAAACGGGAGTAGCTTACAATGAGCAGTTCTTC. This encodes CASSQTGVAYNEQFF.

V is TRBV7-8 and J is TRBJ1-2, with a possible D match to TRBD1 (5 bases). The germline V gene encodes CDR1 SGHVS and CDR2 FQNEAQ. This CDR3 has 12 residues. V was clipped by 5 bases and J by 3 bases, with 7 bases between them. DNA for the CDR3: TGTGCCAGCAGCAAAGGGGACTATGGCTACACCTTC. Its protein product is CASSKGDYGYTF.

This clone has only a few counts. CDR3 in amino acids: CASSANQPQHF. The DNA of the CDR3 is TGTGCCAGCAGCGCCAATCAGCCCCAGCATTTT. The chain joins TRBV21-1 to TRBJ1-5. TRBV21-1 is flagged as a pseudogene. The CDR3 contains 11 residues.

This chain links TRBV7-2 with TRBJ2-1; D call uncertain. Germline V gene sequence: CDR1 SGHTA, CDR2 FQGNSA. CDR3 length equals 14 residues. V lost 1 base and J 7 bases, leaving 11 bases between the germline ends. The CDR3 here is CASSLGPVGNEQFF. The CDR3 DNA reads TGTGCCAGCAGCTTAGGCCCCGTGGGAAATGAGCAGTTCTTC.

This clone was observed many times. The chain has TRBV9 and TRBJ2-2; TRBD2 agrees at 8 bases. The germline gives CDR1 SGDLS, CDR2 YYNGEE. With V trimmed by 3 bases and J by 5 bases, 6 bases remained unmatched. The CDR3 sequence is 15 residues long. The CDR3 region has the DNA TGTGCCAGCAGCGCCCGAGCGGGAGTGACCGGGGAGCTGTTTTTT. This codes for CASSARAGVTGELFF.

The V call is TRBV27, the J call TRBJ2-7; D is perhaps TRBD1 or TRBD2 (5 bases each). V was cut by 3 bases and J by 6 bases, with 18 bases left in between. Germline CDR1 MNHEY, CDR2 SMNVEV (reference sequence). This CDR3 contains 15 residues. The CDR3 here is CASSFLSPGRVEQYF. The CDR3 DNA follows: TGTGCCAGCAGTTTTTTGTCCCCGGGACGGGTCGAGCAGTACTTC.

With regard to this clone: Other DNA sequences in the same sample also yield this CDR3. The chain joins TRBV5-1 to TRBJ2-5, with no clear D. Trimming took off 1 base at V and 2 bases at J, with 3 bases between the two ends. Per germline, CDR1 SGHRS and CDR2 YFSETQ. CDR3 size: 12 residues. The CDR3 spells CASSLTQETQYF. Here the CDR3 DNA reads TGCGCCAGCAGCTTGACTCAAGAGACCCAGTACTTC. The full variable domain, rest sourced from reference TRBV5-1 and TRBJ2-5, is KAGVTQTPRYLIKTRGQQVTLSCSPISGHRSVSWYQQTPGQGLQFLFEYFSETQRNKGNFPGRFSGRQFSNSRSEMNVSTLELGDSALYLCASSLTQETQYFGPGTRLLVL.

This chain joins TRBV5-1 and TRBJ2-1, with 14 positions matching TRBD2. The CDR3 length is 17 residues. V lost 4 bases, J lost 1 base, and 4 bases stayed unmatched. The germline V gene encodes CDR1 SGHRS and CDR2 YFSETQ. The CDR3 loop reads CASSRGLAGDSYNEQFF. CDR3 nucleotides: TGCGCCAGCAGCCGGGGACTAGCGGGGGATTCCTACAATGAGCAGTTCTTC. Looking up the rest from reference TRBV5-1 and TRBJ2-1 gives the full variable domain: KAGVTQTPRYLIKTRGQQVTLSCSPISGHRSVSWYQQTPGQGLQFLFEYFSETQRNKGNFPGRFSGRQFSNSRSEMNVSTLELGDSALYLCASSRGLAGDSYNEQFFGPGTRLTVL.

A few counts support this clone. V and J are TRBV7-2 and TRBJ2-5; weak D call: TRBD2 (6 bases). V was shortened by 1 base and J by 4 bases, with 16 bases between the two germline ends. Germline V gene lookup returns CDR1 SGHTA and CDR2 FQGNSA. The CDR3 extends over 16 amino acids. The CDR3 bases are TGTGCCAGCAGCTTAGGATTACGGGAGCCCCGAGAGACCCAGTACTTC. Translation: CASSLGLREPRETQYF.

The gene calls are TRBV5-1 and TRBJ2-7; D is tentatively TRBD1 or TRBD2 (5 bases each). Trimming stripped 7 bases from V and 2 bases from J, with 16 bases between. CDR1 SGHRS and CDR2 YFSETQ come from the germline V gene. This CDR3 comprises 14 residues. CDR3 amino acids: CASGTGTEAYEQYF. CDR3 nucleotides: TGCGCCAGCGGAACCGGGACGGAAGCCTACGAGCAGTACTTC.

The V call is TRBV28, the J call TRBJ2-3; 12 bases are shared with TRBD2. This CDR3 contains 14 residues. Losses at the gene ends were 3 bases for V and 5 bases for J; bases not matched to a gene: 0. The V gene's germline CDR1 is MDHEN and CDR2 SYDVKM. The CDR3 is CASSLGLAGDTQYF. Written as DNA, the CDR3 is TGTGCCAGCAGTTTGGGACTAGCGGGAGATACGCAGTATTTT.

The rearrangement joins TRBV19 to TRBJ1-1; D not certain. V dropped 4 bases and J dropped 1 base, with 19 bases sitting between them. Germline-derived CDR1 and CDR2 are LNHDA and SQIVND (reference sequence). This CDR3 is 17 amino acids long. The CDR3 sequence: CASSTRGEGVRNTEAFF. Written as DNA, the CDR3 is TGTGCCAGTAGTACCCGCGGGGAGGGTGTACGGAACACTGAAGCTTTCTTT.